The present entry profiles one TCR beta chain with its context. Its antigen remains unidentified. This record belongs to a study of OX40 agonist ivuxolimab in advanced cancers. In the study overall: Partial response was recorded in three patients: one hepatocellular carcinoma and two cutaneous melanoma cases.

General study points: Clonal expansion was seen in CD4+ and CD8+ blood T cells by week 6 at 0.1 to 3.0 mg/kg. Relative to CD4+ cells, CD8+ T cells on average had more expanded clones.

The table came from immunoSEQ multiplex PCR; TCRdb's copy has only in-frame clones and leaves some out. The table records tens of thousands of clones, about 83% of them present only once. Germline loops: CDR1 MNHEY, CDR2 SMNVEV (reference sequence). The ends lost 6 bases at V and 2 bases at J; junction bases unmatched: 7. The CDR3 extends over 15 amino acids. The genes are TRBV27 and TRBJ2-3, with 8 nucleotides matching TRBD2. Source: CD4+ or CD8+ T cells sorted from blood, taken in a trial of the OX40 agonist ivuxolimab. The TCR comes from an adult with an advanced solid tumor such as melanoma, head and neck, liver or kidney cancer. For the CDR3, the DNA is TGTGCCAGCAGCCAAACTAGCGGAAACACAGATACGCAGTATTTT. This translates into CASSQTSGNTDTQYF.